A selection of T cell receptor beta chains follows, all from one sample in a study of T cells in localized non-small cell lung cancer. Method: immunoSEQ multiplex PCR; TCRdb's copy keeps in-frame clones and lacks some. In the table there are 60,000 to 75,000 clones, roughly 79% of which are singletons. The sequenced sample was PBMCs, obtained before any cancer treatment. These receptors originate from a man aged 35 to 69 with stage II lung adenocarcinoma. Each CDR3 is given with its conserved first and last residue. A D gene is named only where the DNA matches it firmly. Some rows mark clone size as missing; the rest say once, few, many or name a class of expanded clone.

v_call	d_call	j_call	clone_size	cdr3_nt	cdr3_aa
TRBV15	NA	TRBJ2-5	NA	TGTGCCACCTCTCGGGACCCCCAAATGGAGACCCAGTACTTC	CATSRDPQMETQYF
TRBV6-1	NA	TRBJ1-1	NA	TGTGCCAGCACCCTTTTAGGGGGGGAGTCTGAAGCTTTCTTT	CASTLLGGESEAFF
TRBV14	TRBD1	TRBJ2-3	NA	TGTGCCAGCAGCCTCAGACAGGGTCCGCGCACAGATACGCAGTATTTT	CASSLRQGPRTDTQYF
TRBV18	TRBD1	TRBJ1-2	NA	TGTGCCAGCTCACCTCCGGGACAGGGGGCATCTGGCTACACCTTC	CASSPPGQGASGYTF
TRBV2	TRBD1	TRBJ1-3	NA	TGTGCCAGCAGACAGGGGACTGGAAACACCATATATTTT	CASRQGTGNTIYF
TRBV30	NA	TRBJ1-1	NA	TGTGCCTGGAGTGTAGCAATGAACACTGAAGCTTTCTTT	CAWSVAMNTEAFF
TRBV13	TRBD2	TRBJ2-1	once	TGTGCCAGCAGCCCGACTAGCGGGAGGTCGAATGAGCAGTTCTTC	CASSPTSGRSNEQFF
TRBV5-5	NA	TRBJ1-5	NA	TGTGCCAGCAGGCCGGGGGTGGGCAATCAGCCCCAGCATTTT	CASRPGVGNQPQHF
TRBV19	NA	TRBJ2-1	NA	TGTGCCAGTAGTCTCTCGGTGTGGGGCAATGAGCAGTTCTTC	CASSLSVWGNEQFF
TRBV6-5	NA	TRBJ1-2	NA	TGTGCCAGCAGTTCAGGGCCGCGAAGCTATGGCTACACCTTC	CASSSGPRSYGYTF
TRBV4-2	TRBD1	TRBJ1-5	NA	TGTGCCAGCAGCCAAGATTCGGGACAGAATCAGCCCCAGCATTTT	CASSQDSGQNQPQHF
TRBV29-1	NA	TRBJ2-7	NA	TGCAGCGTTCGTCCACATAGCGAGGGTGAGCAGTACTTC	CSVRPHSEGEQYF
TRBV5-4	TRBD2	TRBJ2-3	NA	TGTGCCAGCAGCCAAAGGCCTAGCGGGGTTAGCACAGATACGCAGTATTTT	CASSQRPSGVSTDTQYF
TRBV15	TRBD1	TRBJ2-5	NA	TGTGCCACCAGCGGTCGGCAACCGGGACAGAGGGAGACCCAGTACTTC	CATSGRQPGQRETQYF
TRBV7-2	NA	TRBJ1-1	NA	TGTGCCAGCAGCTTAGAGGGCACAGCGTCCACTGAAGCTTTCTTT	CASSLEGTASTEAFF
TRBV7-2	TRBD2	TRBJ2-5	few	TGTGCCAGCAGCTTGCGACTAGCGGGAGGATGGTACTTC	CASSLRLAGGWYF
TRBV7-2	NA	TRBJ2-3	NA	TGTGCCAGCAGACTCGGGAGGGGGCAAGATACGCAGTATTTT	CASRLGRGQDTQYF
TRBV19	TRBD1	TRBJ1-1	NA	TGTGCCAGTAGCCGGGACAGGGGGAGTACTGAAGCTTTCTTT	CASSRDRGSTEAFF
TRBV4-1	NA	TRBJ1-4	few	TGCGCCAGCAGCCACAGGGGCCCTACTGCAATGACTAATGAAAAACTGTTTTTT	CASSHRGPTAMTNEKLFF
TRBV6-1	TRBD2	TRBJ2-3	once	TGTGCCAGCAGGGCAGTAGCGGGAGTGTCAGATACGCAGTATTTT	CASRAVAGVSDTQYF
TRBV18	NA	TRBJ1-3	many	TGTGCCAGCTCCCCTGACAACTCTGGAAACACCATATATTTT	CASSPDNSGNTIYF
TRBV7-9	TRBD2	TRBJ2-1	medium-sized	TGTGCCAGCAGCTTAGCAGGCGGGAGAAGTTATAATGAGCAGTTCTTC	CASSLAGGRSYNEQFF
TRBV30	TRBD1	TRBJ2-3	NA	TGTGCCTGGAGGCAGGGGGCGAGAGATACGCAGTATTTT	CAWRQGARDTQYF
TRBV7-3	NA	TRBJ2-5	NA	TGTGCCAGCAGCCTCCAGACAGGCCCGCAAGAGACCCAGTACTTC	CASSLQTGPQETQYF
TRBV4-1	TRBD1	TRBJ1-4	NA	TGCGCCAGCAGCCAAGATCTCCAGGGGGCGGGTGAAAAACTGTTTTTT	CASSQDLQGAGEKLFF
TRBV5-1	NA	TRBJ2-7	once	TGCGCCAGCAGCTCCACGGGAATTTCTCAGAACGAGCAGTACTTC	CASSSTGISQNEQYF
TRBV11-3	NA	TRBJ2-1	once	TGTGCCAGCAGCGACCGAGCGGAATCCTACAATGAGCAGTTCTTC	CASSDRAESYNEQFF
TRBV28	TRBD2	TRBJ2-3	once	TGTGCCAGCACCGCGACTAGCGGGTCGACAGATACGCAGTATTTT	CASTATSGSTDTQYF
TRBV12-5	TRBD2	TRBJ2-2	few	TGTGCTAGTGGTTTGCCCTGGACGGGGGGGAACACCGGGGAGCTGTTTTTT	CASGLPWTGGNTGELFF
TRBV6-5	NA	TRBJ2-6	NA	TGTGCCAGCAGTAGTAGTCCCTCTGGGGCCAACGTCCTGACTTTC	CASSSSPSGANVLTF
TRBV7-2	NA	TRBJ2-5	NA	TGTGCCAGCAGCTTCCGTGTTGGTCGAGAGACCCAGTACTTC	CASSFRVGRETQYF
TRBV19	NA	TRBJ1-1	few	TGTGCCAGTAGTACCCTTAGATATGGCTACACTGAAGCTTTCTTT	CASSTLRYGYTEAFF
TRBV5-4	TRBD2	TRBJ2-2	once	TGTGCCAGCAGCTTGGCCAGGAGTGGGACTATCAGCACCGGGGAGCTGTTTTTT	CASSLARSGTISTGELFF
TRBV19	NA	TRBJ2-1	NA	TGTGCCAGTAGTATAGCATCGCGGACTTCCTACAATGAGCAGTTCTTC	CASSIASRTSYNEQFF
TRBV25-1	NA	TRBJ1-1	NA	TGTGCCAGCAGCGGGGACCGATTCCTCGGCACTGAAGCTTTCTTT	CASSGDRFLGTEAFF
TRBV5-1	NA	TRBJ2-7	NA	TGCGCCAGCAGCTTGGGGGGGACGGGGTCCTACGAGCAGTACTTC	CASSLGGTGSYEQYF
TRBV7-8	TRBD2	TRBJ2-5	NA	TGTGCCAGCAGCCTCGGACTAGCGGAGACCCAGTACTTC	CASSLGLAETQYF
TRBV6-5	NA	TRBJ2-3	NA	TGTGCCAGCAGTTCGAGAGAATCTACGCAGTATTTT	CASSSRESTQYF
TRBV5-4	NA	TRBJ2-6	NA	TGTGCCAGCAGCTTGGGCGGTTGGTCCTCTGGGGCCAACGTCCTGACTTTC	CASSLGGWSSGANVLTF
TRBV15	TRBD2	TRBJ2-1	once	TGTGCCACCAGCAGAGAAAGGGGGACTAGCGGGGGTTACTACAATGAGCAGTTCTTC	CATSRERGTSGGYYNEQFF
TRBV5-1	NA	TRBJ2-7	once	TGCGCCAGCAGCTCCCGACAGTCCTACGAGCAGTACTTC	CASSSRQSYEQYF
TRBV27	TRBD1	TRBJ1-1	NA	TGTGCCAGCCGTTACAGGGGCGACACTGAAGCTTTCTTT	CASRYRGDTEAFF
TRBV5-1	NA	TRBJ2-3	NA	TGCGCCAGCAGCTTTACTCTGGGGGCTTCCACAGATACGCAGTATTTT	CASSFTLGASTDTQYF
TRBV5-8	NA	TRBJ2-1	NA	TGTGCCAGCAGCTTTGAGGGGACGCCCTGGAGTGAGCAGTTCTTC	CASSFEGTPWSEQFF
TRBV29-1	NA	TRBJ1-2	NA	TGCAGCGTTGGGGGGGGACTTGACTATGGCTACACCTTC	CSVGGGLDYGYTF
TRBV18	NA	TRBJ2-1	NA	TGTGCCAGCTCACCACCTGGGAGGGGGAGTTACAATGAGCAGTTCTTC	CASSPPGRGSYNEQFF
TRBV19	TRBD1	TRBJ2-7	NA	TGTGCCAGTAGTCATTCCGACAGGGGGCACTACGAGCAGTACTTC	CASSHSDRGHYEQYF
TRBV29-1	NA	TRBJ2-7	NA	TGCAGCGCCTCCCCGGGCAGACTCTACGAGCAGTACTTC	CSASPGRLYEQYF
TRBV6-6	TRBD1	TRBJ1-1	NA	TGTGCCAGCAGTGTCCGGGACAGGGACACTGAAGCTTTCTTT	CASSVRDRDTEAFF
TRBV10-3	NA	TRBJ1-3	NA	TGTGCCATCAGCGCACCGAGTTCTGGAAACACCATATATTTT	CAISAPSSGNTIYF
TRBV5-1	NA	TRBJ1-1	NA	TGCGCCAGCAGCCCACCAAACACTGAAGCTTTCTTT	CASSPPNTEAFF
TRBV5-4	TRBD2	TRBJ2-1	NA	TGTGCCAGCAGCTTGGGAACGGGAGGTCTGTACAATGAGCAGTTCTTC	CASSLGTGGLYNEQFF
TRBV14	NA	TRBJ2-1	NA	TGTGCCAGCAGCCAAGTGAGCTTCTTC	CASSQVSFF